The 22 T cell receptor beta chains listed next were all sequenced from one sample in a study of control samples from healthy donors and cancer patients. The table came from immunoSEQ multiplex PCR; TCRdb's copy has only in-frame clones and leaves some out. In the table there are under 150,000 clones, about 89% of which are singletons. Sequencing was carried out using blood. Receptors originate from a man aged 60 to 69 in good health.

This rearrangement joins TRBV28 to TRBJ2-3, with D tentatively TRBD1 (5 bases). Deletions cut 7 bases from V and 6 bases from J, with 14 bases between. Germline loops: CDR1 MDHEN, CDR2 SYDVKM. The CDR3 covers 13 residues. The CDR3 nucleotides read TGTGCCAGCACCCAGGGTATTTCGGATACGCAGTATTTT. It translates to CASTQGISDTQYF.

J is TRBJ1-2 and V is TRBV12-5, with a weak D call TRBD1 (5 bases). From germline, CDR1 is LGHNT and CDR2 FRNRAP. V lost 0 bases and J 4 bases, leaving 12 bases between the germline ends. This CDR3 has 15 amino acids. The CDR3 bases are TGTGCTAGTGGTTTGGTAGACAGTCCTCCCTATGGCTACACCTTC. It codes for CASGLVDSPPYGYTF. Based on the CDR3 plus reference TRBV12-5 and TRBJ1-2, the full variable domain is DARVTQTPRHKVTEMGQEVTMRCQPILGHNTVFWYRQTMMQGLELLAYFRNRAPLDDSGMPKDRFSAEMPDATLATLKIQPSEPRDSAVYFCASGLVDSPPYGYTFGSGTRLTVV.

This clone was counted between two and nine times. V is TRBV5-5 and J is TRBJ1-4; D gene ambiguous. V dropped 0 bases and J dropped 8 bases, with 11 bases sitting between them. The V gene's germline CDR1 is SGHKS and CDR2 YYEKEE (reference sequence). The CDR3 sequence is 14 residues long. CDR3 DNA sequence: TGTGCCAGCAGCTTGGAAGGGTTCGGAGAAAAACTGTTTTTT. It yields the protein CASSLEGFGEKLFF.

J is TRBJ1-1 and V is TRBV3-1 (or the pseudogene TRBV3-2), with D possibly matching TRBD1 (6 bases). V was clipped by 3 bases and J by 11 bases, with 13 bases between them. Germline V gene sequence: CDR1 LGHDT, CDR2 YNNKEL (reference sequence). This CDR3 has 12 residues. The CDR3 DNA sequence: TGTGCCAGCAGCCACGGGGCAGGGGACGCTTTCTTT. Translated, it gives CASSHGAGDAFF.

This chain joins TRBV27 and TRBJ1-5; 7 bases are a match to TRBD1. Trimming at V came to 1 base and at J to 2 bases, leaving 14 bases not matched to a gene. Germline V gene lookup returns CDR1 MNHEY and CDR2 SMNVEV (reference sequence). The CDR3 is 19 amino acids. The CDR3 DNA reads TGTGCCAGCAGTTTATGCATGGTCGGGACAGACCTTTGCAATCAGCCCCAGCATTTT. The encoded protein is CASSLCMVGTDLCNQPQHF.

The V call is TRBV7-3, the J call TRBJ2-1, with 7 bases matching TRBD2. V was pared by 0 bases and J by 10 bases, with 9 bases of the junction left unmatched. The CDR3 runs to 15 residues. CDR1 and CDR2 (germline): SGHTA, FQGTGA. The CDR3 DNA reads as TGTGCCAGCAGCTTAACGTCGGGGAGGGTAGGGGAGCAGTTCTTC. As protein: CASSLTSGRVGEQFF.

This clone turned up a few times. The rearrangement links TRBV28 to TRBJ1-2, with TRBD1 as a possible D gene (6 bases). The CDR3 extends over 13 amino acids. Trimming removed 6 bases at V and 3 bases at J, with 11 bases between. The V gene's germline CDR1 is MDHEN and CDR2 SYDVKM. The DNA of the CDR3 is TGTGCCAGCAGCGGTCGGGGGCACTATGGCTACACCTTC. Translation: CASSGRGHYGYTF.

This clone occurred a few times. The V gene is TRBV7-3, the J gene TRBJ2-5; 8 positions agree with TRBD1. Germline V gives CDR1 SGHTA, CDR2 FQGTGA. The CDR3 runs to 14 residues. V shed 5 bases and J 5 bases; nucleotides not matched to a gene: 7. CDR3 nucleotide sequence: TGTGCCAGCAGCCCAGCAGGGGGCACGGAGACCCAGTACTTC. It translates to CASSPAGGTETQYF. Based on the CDR3 plus reference TRBV7-3 and TRBJ2-5, the full variable domain is GAGVSQTPSNKVTEKGKYVELRCDPISGHTALYWYRQSLGQGPEFLIYFQGTGAADDSGLPNDRFFAVRPEGSVSTLKIQRTERGDSAVYLCASSPAGGTETQYFGPGTRLLVL.

The chain carries TRBV4-1 and TRBJ2-3; 7 nucleotides agree with TRBD1. V gave up 2 bases and J gave up 2 bases; unmatched junction bases: 4. The CDR3 has 15 residues. Germline CDR1 reads MGHRA; CDR2 reads YSYEKL. The CDR3 region is CASSQLRGTTDTQYF. For the CDR3, the DNA is TGCGCCAGCAGCCAACTCAGGGGGACCACAGATACGCAGTATTTT.

The chain is built from TRBV6-1 and TRBJ1-5; maybe TRBD1 (5 bases). Germline assignment: CDR1 MNHNS and CDR2 SASEGT. This CDR3 has 13 amino acids. V was cut by 3 bases and J by 4 bases, with 7 bases left in between. The CDR3 sequence: CASSDAGNQPQHF. DNA for the CDR3: TGTGCCAGCAGTGACGCAGGGAATCAGCCCCAGCATTTT.

The chain carries TRBV5-5 and TRBJ2-6; 8 positions agree with TRBD1. From germline, CDR1 is SGHKS and CDR2 YYEKEE (reference sequence). The CDR3 spans 16 residues. J lost 4 bases, V lost 3 bases, and 6 bases had no gene match. The CDR3 nucleotides are TGTGCCAGCAGCTGGCAGGGGGCGCCAGGGGCCAACGTCCTGACTTTC. It is translated as CASSWQGAPGANVLTF. Complete variable domain (other parts from reference TRBV5-5 and TRBJ2-6): DAGVTQSPTHLIKTRGQQVTLRCSPISGHKSVSWYQQVLGQGPQFIFQYYEKEERGRGNFPDRFSARQFPNYSSELNVNALLLGDSALYLCASSWQGAPGANVLTFGAGSRLTVL.

The CDR3 region is CASSLRAGSSYNEQFF. The CDR3, as DNA: TGCGCCAGCAGCTTGCGGGCTGGCAGCTCCTACAATGAGCAGTTCTTC. The V and J genes are TRBV5-1 and TRBJ2-1; D is ambiguous. The CDR3 extends over 16 amino acids. CDR1 SGHRS and CDR2 YFSETQ come from the germline V gene. The V end was cut by 1 base, the J end by 0 bases, with 11 bases between.

This chain uses TRBV7-3 with TRBJ2-7, with D perhaps being TRBD1 or TRBD2 (7 bases each). Germline V gene data show CDR1 as SGHTA and CDR2 as FQGTGA. There are 13 residues in the CDR3. Trimming removed 5 bases at V and 4 bases at J, with 12 bases between. The CDR3 nucleotides are TGTGCCAGCAGCACCCAGGGGGGGTACGAGCAGTACTTC. Its translation: CASSTQGGYEQYF.

The rearrangement joins TRBV11-2 to TRBJ1-2, with D unclear. This CDR3 comprises 15 residues. The V end lost 0 bases, the J end lost 8 bases, and 16 bases lay between the germline ends. Germline CDR1 SGHAT, CDR2 FQNNGV. The CDR3 region is CASSLDRESAYGYTF. CDR3 DNA: TGTGCCAGCAGCTTAGATCGGGAGAGTGCTTACGGCTACACCTTC.

Comments on this clone: A junction boundary mismatches the germline segment, possibly from a read error. CDR3 sequence reads: CASSQVANKVHF. CDR3 in DNA: TGTGCCAGCAGCCAAGTCGCGAACAAAGTTCACTTC. The V gene is TRBV3-1 (or the pseudogene TRBV3-2), the J gene TRBJ2-7; the D is unclear. CDR1 is LGHDT and CDR2 is YNNKEL in the germline V gene (reference sequence). This CDR3 region has 12 residues.

The genes are TRBV6-6 and TRBJ1-2; D uncertain. The CDR3 is made up of 14 amino acids. The V end lost 4 bases, the J end lost 4 bases, and 13 bases lay between the germline ends. The germline gives CDR1 MNHNY, CDR2 SVGAGI (reference sequence). The DNA for the CDR3 is TGTGCCAGCAGTTTCCCGGAAGCAGGCTATGGCTACACCTTC. Its translation: CASSFPEAGYGYTF.

This chain uses TRBV3-1 (or the pseudogene TRBV3-2) with TRBJ2-3; D uncertain. V was shortened by 1 base and J by 6 bases, with 5 bases between the two germline ends. This CDR3 comprises 12 residues. The germline V gene encodes CDR1 LGHDT and CDR2 YNNKEL (reference sequence). The CDR3 nucleotides are TGTGCCAGCAGCCAAGTAGTTGATACGCAGTATTTT. Translated: CASSQVVDTQYF.

The count of this clone is one. The genes are TRBV28 and TRBJ2-7; TRBD1 agrees at 9 bases. The V and J ends lost 5 bases and 2 bases, in that order; junction bases with no gene match: 4. CDR1 and CDR2 (germline): MDHEN, SYDVKM. This CDR3 has 14 residues. The chain's CDR3 is CASSGTGTTYEQYF. The DNA of the CDR3 is TGTGCCAGCAGTGGGACAGGGACAACCTACGAGCAGTACTTC.

The rearrangement links TRBV7-6 to TRBJ1-4; 7 bases are shared with TRBD1. The germline CDR1 and CDR2 sequences are SGHVS and FNYEAQ. V gave up 2 bases and J gave up 7 bases; unmatched junction bases: 7. This CDR3 is built from 15 residues. The CDR3, as DNA: TGTGCCAGCAGCTTATATCCGACAGGGCCTGAAAAACTGTTTTTT. Translating gives CASSLYPTGPEKLFF.

The genes are TRBV9 and TRBJ2-1; D unresolved. The V and J ends lost 0 bases and 7 bases respectively, with 20 bases between them. The CDR3 consists of 17 residues. Germline V gene data show CDR1 as SGDLS and CDR2 as YYNGEE. CDR3 region: CASSVAYDSLGRNEQFF. CDR3 coding DNA: TGTGCCAGCAGCGTAGCTTATGACTCCCTGGGTAGGAATGAGCAGTTCTTC.

This clone was seen only a few times. The chain has TRBV27 and TRBJ1-2; D gene ambiguous. This CDR3 spans 14 amino acids. Germline V lookup: CDR1 MNHEY, CDR2 SMNVEV (reference sequence). V lost 5 bases and J lost 1, with 11 bases in between. CDR3 loop: CASSPLPYNYGYTF. The DNA for the CDR3 is TGTGCCAGCAGTCCACTCCCCTATAACTATGGCTACACCTTC.

The V and J genes are TRBV7-9 and TRBJ1-5, with 7 bases fitting TRBD1. V gave up 5 bases and J gave up 4 bases; unmatched junction bases: 2. This CDR3 has 13 amino acids. Germline V CDR1 and CDR2: SEHNR, FQNEAQ (reference sequence). The CDR3 DNA reads TGTGCCAGCAGCAGGGGACAGAATCAGCCCCAGCATTTT. Protein product: CASSRGQNQPQHF.